These 27 T cell receptor delta chains came from one sample sequenced in a study of gamma-delta T cells after stem cell transplantation. TCRdb re-called clones from the RT-PCR reads via CATT. The sample holds around 7,800 delta-chain clones; roughly 15% are singletons and the top ten take about 6%. Sequenced sample: gamma-delta T cells. These receptors were obtained from a human donor. It is not recorded whose cells these are; they may come from a transplant donor.

As for this clone: TCRdb shows a much larger clone's protein in place of this DNA's translation, and the two differ at residue 6, likely through a read error; the protein shown is translated from the DNA. The V and J genes are TRDV2 and TRDJ2; 10 bases are a match to TRDD3. V was clipped by 0 bases and J by 6 bases; unmatched bases: 6. The CDR3 length is 16 residues. Germline CDR1 and CDR2: GEAIGNYY and EKD. This CDR3 reads CACDTVGDTQAAQLFF. The CDR3 DNA reads TGTGCCTGTGACACCGTGGGGGATACTCAGGCAGCACAACTCTTCTTT.

As regards this clone: Given a much more abundant clone one base away, this may be a read error. The V gene is TRDV2, the J gene TRDJ3; 10 nucleotides align to TRDD3. The CDR3 extends over 19 amino acids. Germline CDR1 reads GEAIGNYY; CDR2 reads EKD. The CDR3 sequence: CARDTGGYVRSWDTRQMFF. CDR3 DNA sequence: TGTGCCCGTGACACCGGGGGATACGTTCGCTCCTGGGACACCCGACAGATGTTTTTC.

This clone was seen more than once but under ten times. It may be a read error: a sequence one base away is much more abundant. CDR3 region: CACDSLGDPWGTRQMFF. The CDR3 DNA follows: TGTGCCTGTGACTCCCTGGGGGACCCCTGGGGCACCCGACAGATGTTTTTC. V and J are TRDV2 and TRDJ3; 8 bases line up with TRDD3. CDR1 is GEAIGNYY and CDR2 is EKD in the germline V gene. This CDR3 has 17 amino acids.

On this clone: A single base separates this from a much larger clone, so it may be a read error. The chain is built from TRDV1 and TRDJ1, with 8 bases that match TRDD3. CDR1 and CDR2 (germline): TSWWSYY, QGS. Trimming at V came to 7 bases and at J to 5 bases, leaving 9 bases not matched to a gene. This CDR3 is built from 14 residues. CDR3 DNA: TGTGCTCTTGAGGATTTGTGGGGGATTGATAAACTCATCTTT. It yields the protein CALEDLWGIDKLIF.

The chain combines TRDV1 with TRDJ2; 12 bases align to TRDD3. CDR1 is TSWWSYY, CDR2 QGS, per germline. V was clipped by 1 base and J by 5 bases; unmatched bases: 23. This CDR3 is 23 amino acids long. The CDR3 region is CALGERSTTVLGDTVAKTAQLFF. Written as DNA, the CDR3 is TGTGCTCTTGGGGAACGGTCCACTACGGTACTGGGGGATACAGTGGCGAAAACAGCACAACTCTTCTTT.

Turning to this clone: TCRdb shows a much larger clone's protein in place of this DNA's translation, and the two differ at residue 3, likely through a read error; the protein shown is translated from the DNA. CDR3 loop: CARDILGDALTAQLFF. The CDR3 DNA sequence: TGTGCCCGTGACATACTGGGGGATGCTTTGACAGCACAACTCTTCTTT. The chain uses TRDV2 and TRDJ2; 10 nucleotides line up with TRDD3. CDR3 length equals 16 residues. Germline loops: CDR1 GEAIGNYY, CDR2 EKD.

The table lists this clone with a few counts. The chain joins TRDV1 to TRDJ1; 12 nucleotides align to TRDD3. The CDR3 has 19 amino acids. Trimming removed 2 bases from V and 0 bases from J; junction bases left unmatched: 10. Germline CDR1 and CDR2: TSWWSYY and QGS. The CDR3 region has the DNA TGTGCTCTTGGGGAAACTACGGCTGGGGGATACGAGTACACCGATAAACTCATCTTT. Protein product: CALGETTAGGYEYTDKLIF.

This clone was recorded a few times. The genes are TRDV1 and TRDJ1; D perhaps matches TRDD3 (5 bases). This CDR3 contains 21 residues. CDR1 is TSWWSYY, CDR2 QGS, per germline. V was pared by 0 bases and J by 1 base, with 27 bases between. CDR3 DNA: TGTGCTCTTGGGGAACTACCCCCTTGGGGTGGCCGGGGGCTTTGCACCGATAAACTCATCTTT. This sequence encodes CALGELPPWGGRGLCTDKLIF.

By frequency in the sample, this clone is medium-sized. CDR3 sequence reads: CACDKGYGLLTAQLFF. CDR3 coding DNA: TGTGCCTGTGACAAGGGATATGGGCTTTTGACAGCACAACTCTTCTTT. The chain links TRDV2 to TRDJ2, with a tentative D call TRDD3 (6 bases). V lost 2 bases, J lost 1 base, and 13 bases lay in between. CDR1 is GEAIGNYY and CDR2 is EKD in the germline V gene. The CDR3 loop spans 16 amino acids.

This clone was seen more than once but under ten times. V is TRDV1 and J is TRDJ1; 9 bases match TRDD3. The CDR3 runs to 17 residues. Trimming removed 1 base from V and 4 bases from J; junction bases left unmatched: 10. CDR1 TSWWSYY and CDR2 QGS come from the germline V gene. CDR3 region: CALGEPAGGYRNDKLIF. DNA for the CDR3: TGTGCTCTTGGGGAACCAGCCGGGGGATACCGGAACGATAAACTCATCTTT.

The J gene is TRDJ1, the V gene TRDV1; D is possibly TRDD3 (6 bases). The germline gives CDR1 TSWWSYY, CDR2 QGS. This CDR3 comprises 14 residues. The V gene lost 8 bases and the J gene lost 0 bases, with 13 bases spanning the gap. CDR3 in amino acids: CALYKGEYTDKLIF. In nucleotides, the CDR3 is TGTGCTCTTTACAAGGGGGAGTACACCGATAAACTCATCTTT.

This clone ranks as medium-sized (0.01 to 0.1%). V and J are TRDV2 and TRDJ1, with 12 bases identical to TRDD3. CDR1 is GEAIGNYY, CDR2 EKD, per germline. The CDR3 contains 20 residues. Trimming at V came to 0 bases and at J to 2 bases, leaving 15 bases not matched to a gene. CDR3 loop: CACDTLDGILLGDTTDKLIF. The CDR3 bases are TGTGCCTGTGACACCCTCGACGGCATTCTACTGGGGGATACAACCGATAAACTCATCTTT.

Comments on this clone: This may come from a read error, since a much larger clone is one base off. Other DNA sequences in this specimen translate into the identical CDR3. V is TRDV1 and J is TRDJ2; D unresolved. This CDR3 region has 20 residues. Germline CDR1 and CDR2: TSWWSYY and QGS. CDR3 bases: TGTGCTCTTGGAGAACTATCGTCTATACCCGTACGCGAAGAGACAGCACAACTCTTCTTT. It translates to CALGELSSIPVREETAQLFF.

This clone was seen a few times. At one end, the junction sequence differs from germline, possibly due to a read error. V usage is TRDV2 and J usage is TRDJ3; D gene uncertain. The CDR3 length is 10 residues. The germline V gene encodes CDR1 GEAIGNYY and CDR2 EKD. The CDR3 bases are TGTGCCTGTGACACCCGACAGATGTTTTTC. It codes for CACDTRQMFF.

V gene TRDV1 combines with J gene TRDJ1, with D unresolved. Germline CDR1 TSWWSYY, CDR2 QGS. The CDR3 is 18 residues long. V lost 4 bases and J lost 1, with 22 bases in between. The CDR3 nucleotides are TGTGCTCTTGGGGTCTCCCCTTTCGGAGGGGTACCCACCGATAAACTCATCTTT. Its translation: CALGVSPFGGVPTDKLIF.

The sample holds a few counts of this clone. J is TRDJ1 and V is TRDV1, with 13 nucleotides matching TRDD3. Per the germline V gene, CDR1 is TSWWSYY and CDR2 is QGS. This CDR3 has 28 residues. After removal of 1 base from V and 0 bases from J, the junction contained 35 bases not matched to a gene. The CDR3 loop is CALGERSEGGLLSPEYWGIRAYTDKLIF. Here the CDR3 DNA reads TGTGCTCTTGGGGAACGGAGCGAGGGCGGCCTACTGAGCCCTGAATACTGGGGGATACGGGCTTACACCGATAAACTCATCTTT.

This clone ranks as medium-sized (0.01 to 0.1%). The sample carries other DNA sequences with the same CDR3. J is TRDJ3 and V is TRDV2; 9 nucleotides agree with TRDD3. The CDR3 has 21 amino acids. Germline V gene lookup returns CDR1 GEAIGNYY and CDR2 EKD. Trimming at V came to 0 bases and at J to 0 bases, leaving 11 bases not matched to a gene. Here the CDR3 DNA reads TGTGCCTGTGACACCGGCTGGGGGATCCATATAAGCTCCTGGGACACCCGACAGATGTTTTTC. The encoded protein is CACDTGWGIHISSWDTRQMFF.

To note about this clone: Other DNA sequences of this sample code for an identical CDR3. This chain connects TRDV1 to TRDJ1, with 7 bases identical to TRDD3. The CDR3 covers 19 residues. The germline CDR1 and CDR2 sequences are TSWWSYY and QGS. Unmatched junction bases numbered 18, after V lost 5 bases and J lost 0 bases. CDR3 sequence: CALGKSSPWDTEHTDKLIF. In DNA form, the CDR3 reads TGTGCTCTTGGGAAATCCTCCCCGTGGGATACAGAGCACACCGATAAACTCATCTTT.

Concerning this clone: With a much larger clone just one base away, this may be a read error. V and J are TRDV2 and TRDJ2, with 13 bases matching TRDD3. This CDR3 is 18 amino acids long. Germline CDR1 reads GEAIGNYY; CDR2 reads EKD. CDR3 sequence (DNA): TGTGCCTGTGACTCCCTACTGGGGGATACGGAATTGAAAGCACAACTCTTCTTT. This translates into CACDSLLGDTELKAQLFF.

This clone is categorized as medium-sized. This chain connects TRDV1 to TRDJ1; D ambiguous. V lost 7 bases and J lost 0, with 9 bases in between. CDR3 length: 13 residues. Germline lookup yields CDR1 TSWWSYY and CDR2 QGS. The CDR3 DNA follows: TGTGCTCTTGAGCTCATGTACACCGATAAACTCATCTTT. Residues: CALELMYTDKLIF.

On this clone itself: A far larger clone is only one base removed, so a read error is likely. Other DNA sequences from this sample encode an identical CDR3 as well. The chain recombines TRDV2 with TRDJ2, with D tentatively TRDD3 (6 bases). This CDR3 spans 14 amino acids. Per the germline V gene, CDR1 is GEAIGNYY and CDR2 is EKD. The CDR3 nucleotides read TGTGCCTGCGACACCGGGGGATTGACAGCACAACTCTTCTTT. As protein: CACDTGGLTAQLFF.

By share, this clone counts as medium-sized (0.01 to 0.1%). V gene TRDV1 combines with J gene TRDJ1; TRDD3 matches at 13 bases. CDR3 length: 19 residues. Germline CDR1 is TSWWSYY and CDR2 is QGS. V dropped 1 base and J dropped 4; count of bases not matched to a gene: 12. The CDR3 nucleotides read TGTGCTCTTGGGGAACCGGCCTTGTACTGGGGGATACGCGGCGATAAACTCATCTTT. Translated: CALGEPALYWGIRGDKLIF.

The chain uses TRDV1 and TRDJ1, with 11 positions matching TRDD3. V was clipped by 3 bases and J by 1 base; unmatched bases: 28. Per germline, CDR1 TSWWSYY and CDR2 QGS. This CDR3 has 24 residues. This chain's CDR3 is CALGDPTLFPSWGIHQRSTDKLIF. The CDR3 nucleotides read TGTGCTCTTGGGGATCCTACCCTTTTCCCCTCCTGGGGGATACATCAAAGGTCCACCGATAAACTCATCTTT.

Sample share makes this clone medium-sized. The gene calls are TRDV2 and TRDJ3, with D possibly being TRDD3 (6 bases). The CDR3 has 17 amino acids. V shed 3 bases and J shed 0 bases, with 11 bases lying between them. Germline V gene lookup returns CDR1 GEAIGNYY and CDR2 EKD. CDR3 coding DNA: TGTGCCTGTGACGGGGATCTCCGCTCCTGGGACACCCGACAGATGTTTTTC. Translating it yields CACDGDLRSWDTRQMFF.

Turning to this clone: This may come from a read error, since a much larger clone is one base off. The chain links TRDV2 to TRDJ1, with 8 bases lining up with TRDD3. CDR3 size: 18 residues. V shed 5 bases, J shed 0 bases, and the junction held 16 bases outside the gene matches. CDR1 is GEAIGNYY, CDR2 EKD, per germline. This CDR3 is CACGLYDGIRPYTDKLIF. The DNA for the CDR3 is TGTGCCTGTGGCCTCTACGACGGGATACGCCCGTACACCGATAAACTCATCTTT.

In the case of this clone: Possible read error: a much larger clone is one base away. V is TRDV2 and J is TRDJ3, with 13 nucleotides matching TRDD3. V shed 5 bases, J shed 0 bases, and the junction held 6 bases outside the gene matches. Germline V gene data show CDR1 as GEAIGNYY and CDR2 as EKD. CDR3 length equals 19 residues. The CDR3 sequence: CACALTGGYGSWDTRQMFF. CDR3 sequence (DNA): TGTGCCTGTGCTTTAACTGGGGGATACGGCTCCTGGGACACCCGACAGATGTTTTTC.

This clone was seen only a few times. The gene calls are TRDV1 and TRDJ1, with D possibly matching TRDD3 (6 bases). Between the trimmed V and J ends, which lost 2 bases and 0 bases, there was a span of 19 bases. Germline V lookup: CDR1 TSWWSYY, CDR2 QGS. This CDR3 has 18 amino acids. DNA of the CDR3: TGTGCTCTTGGGGAATTTCCCCTGTGGGGGGAAAACACCGATAAACTCATCTTT. This gives the protein CALGEFPLWGENTDKLIF.